Listed below are T cell receptor beta chains from one sample, sequenced in a study of T cell responses to AZD1222 COVID-19 vaccine. The protocol was immunoSEQ multiplex PCR, while the TCRdb copy is restricted to in-frame clones and leaves out a portion. Among 150,000 or so clones listed, roughly 92% were seen once. The sequencing used peripheral blood, collected on day 0 of AZD1222 vaccination. These receptors all come from an adult in good health. CDR3s include the opening cysteine and the closing phenylalanine or tryptophan. Each record gives: V gene, clone size, J gene, D gene, CDR3 protein, CDR3 DNA. A D gene is named only where the DNA matches it firmly. Not all rows give a size; the values are once, few, many and, for expanded clones, a class.

TRBV15	NA	TRBJ2-1	NA	CATSRDEGYNEQFF	TGTGCCACCAGCAGAGACGAGGGGTACAATGAGCAGTTCTTC
TRBV28	NA	TRBJ2-7	NA	CASGSFTGSSSYEQYF	TGTGCCAGCGGGTCCTTTACGGGGTCGAGCTCCTACGAGCAGTACTTC
TRBV30	NA	TRBJ1-2	NA	CAWGTRTNYGYTF	TGTGCCTGGGGGACAAGAACTAACTATGGCTACACCTTC
TRBV25-1	few	TRBJ1-2	NA	CASSEPTIAHGYTF	TGTGCCAGCAGTGAACCGACGATCGCCCATGGCTACACCTTC
TRBV28	NA	TRBJ1-4	NA	CASRPNRREGKLFF	TGTGCCAGCAGGCCCAACCGAAGGGAGGGAAAACTGTTTTTT
TRBV5-1	NA	TRBJ1-1	NA	CASSLAWDTEAFF	TGCGCCAGCAGCTTGGCGTGGGACACTGAAGCTTTCTTT
TRBV6-5	few	TRBJ2-7	NA	CASSYTGKGQYF	TGTGCCAGCAGTTACACGGGAAAAGGGCAGTACTTC
TRBV14	once	TRBJ2-1	NA	CASSQDILGRVNEQFF	TGTGCCAGCAGCCAAGACATACTAGGGCGGGTGAATGAGCAGTTCTTC
TRBV29-1	NA	TRBJ2-5	NA	CSVDYKSGTQYF	TGCAGCGTTGATTATAAGTCGGGGACCCAGTACTTC
TRBV19	NA	TRBJ1-4	NA	CASSTQRSNEKLFF	TGTGCCAGTAGTACCCAGAGGTCTAATGAAAAACTGTTTTTT
TRBV18	NA	TRBJ1-1	TRBD1	CASSSDRGTEAFF	TGTGCCAGCTCATCCGACAGGGGGACTGAAGCTTTCTTT
TRBV19	NA	TRBJ2-1	NA	CASRGRDEQFF	TGTGCCAGCAGGGGGAGGGATGAGCAGTTCTTC
TRBV5-4	NA	TRBJ2-2	TRBD1	CASSPNPGQGGTGELFF	TGTGCCAGCAGCCCCAACCCGGGACAGGGGGGAACCGGGGAGCTGTTTTTT
TRBV7-8	NA	TRBJ2-1	TRBD1	CASSYGTGNVNEQFF	TGTGCCAGCAGCTACGGGACAGGGAATGTTAATGAGCAGTTCTTC
TRBV27	NA	TRBJ1-1	TRBD1	CASSFRGRNTEAFF	TGTGCCAGCAGTTTTAGGGGGCGGAACACTGAAGCTTTCTTT
TRBV29-1	NA	TRBJ1-2	NA	CSVEPWGRDGGYTF	TGCAGCGTTGAACCCTGGGGGAGGGACGGTGGCTACACCTTC
TRBV27	NA	TRBJ2-2	TRBD2	CASSFNGLADTGELFF	TGTGCCAGCAGTTTTAACGGTCTAGCGGATACCGGGGAGCTGTTTTTT
TRBV4-1	NA	TRBJ2-7	TRBD1	CASSQSTGGTAYEQYF	TGCGCCAGCAGCCAAAGTACAGGGGGCACAGCCTACGAGCAGTACTTC
TRBV2	NA	TRBJ2-2	NA	CASSVGGITGELFF	TGTGCCAGCAGTGTTGGGGGGATCACCGGGGAGCTGTTTTTT
TRBV7-9	NA	TRBJ1-4	NA	CASSLLHSATNEKLFF	TGTGCCAGCAGCTTACTACACTCTGCAACTAATGAAAAACTGTTTTTT
TRBV7-9	NA	TRBJ2-5	TRBD2	CASSRSGSETQYF	TGTGCCAGCAGCCGTAGCGGGAGTGAGACCCAGTACTTC
TRBV5-4	NA	TRBJ2-3	TRBD2	CATTLAGGPIDTQYF	TGTGCCACTACACTAGCGGGAGGGCCGATAGATACGCAGTATTTT
TRBV7-6	NA	TRBJ1-5	NA	CASSLSGNQPQHF	TGTGCCAGCAGCCTGTCCGGGAATCAGCCCCAGCATTTT
TRBV2	NA	TRBJ1-6	TRBD1	CASRRDRGNSPLHF	TGTGCCAGCAGGAGGGACAGGGGTAATTCACCCCTCCACTTT
TRBV28	NA	TRBJ2-5	TRBD2	CASSPSGTKETQYF	TGTGCCAGCAGTCCTAGCGGGACAAAAGAGACCCAGTACTTC